The 5 T cell receptor beta chains in this list originate from one sample, sequenced in a study of cytomegalovirus exposure and HLA in healthy donors. Primers included in the PCR were 60 Vbeta and 13 Jbeta primers. TCRdb's copy holds only in-frame clones and misses some; the assay was immunoSEQ multiplex PCR. This sample yields approximately 88,000 clones, of which about three quarters are seen a single time; 4% to 5.5% belongs to the top ten. Sequencing input: PBMCs. The receptors stem from a young man in good health and CMV-seropositive.

The chain links TRBV11-2 to TRBJ2-5; perhaps TRBD2 as D (6 bases). Trimming cost V 5 bases and J 5 bases, with 15 bases left between them. The CDR3 is 14 residues long. Germline V gene lookup returns CDR1 SGHAT and CDR2 FQNNGV. The CDR3 reads CASSPHVEGETQYF. CDR3 coding DNA: TGTGCCAGCAGCCCACATGTGGAGGGGGAGACCCAGTACTTC.

This clone was counted between two and nine times. The chain has TRBV6-5 and TRBJ1-1; weak D call: TRBD1 (5 bases). The length of the CDR3 is 13 residues. V dropped 6 bases and J dropped 6 bases, with 14 bases sitting between them. CDR1 and CDR2 (germline): MNHEY, SVGAGI. CDR3 DNA: TGTGCCAGCAGGGAGGGTTGGGGCGCTGAAGCTTTCTTT. This translates into CASREGWGAEAFF.

This clone was found a few times. The chain joins TRBV5-1 to TRBJ2-5; TRBD1 matches at 8 bases. The germline CDR1 and CDR2 sequences are SGHRS and YFSETQ. With 4 bases clipped from V and 4 bases from J, the junction kept 6 bases outside the gene matches. This CDR3 has 14 residues. CDR3 residues: CASSPQGAGETQYF. For the CDR3, the DNA is TGCGCCAGCAGCCCGCAGGGGGCGGGAGAGACCCAGTACTTC. The variable domain in full, completed from reference TRBV5-1 and TRBJ2-5, reads KAGVTQTPRYLIKTRGQQVTLSCSPISGHRSVSWYQQTPGQGLQFLFEYFSETQRNKGNFPGRFSGRQFSNSRSEMNVSTLELGDSALYLCASSPQGAGETQYFGPGTRLLVL.

This clone is a singleton in its sample. The chain recombines TRBV5-6 with TRBJ1-1; D remains ambiguous. This CDR3 is built from 17 residues. CDR1 and CDR2 (germline): SGHDT, YYEEEE. V shed 4 bases and J shed 4 bases, with 23 bases lying between them. CDR3 in DNA: TGTGCCAGCAGCGGTCCCGGAGGTCGTAGGCGGGTCACTGAAGCTTTCTTT. The encoded protein is CASSGPGGRRRVTEAFF.

The chain carries TRBV7-9 and TRBJ1-1, with unresolved D. The CDR3 loop spans 14 amino acids. CDR1 is SEHNR, CDR2 FQNEAQ, per germline (reference sequence). The V end lost 5 bases, the J end lost 0 bases, and 10 bases lay between the germline ends. The DNA for the CDR3 is TGTGCCAGCAGCCTCTCCGGGATGAACACTGAAGCTTTCTTT. Its protein is CASSLSGMNTEAFF.